This T cell receptor beta chain emerged from a study of CD8+CD57+ T cells in acquired aplastic anemia. Genomic DNA, serving as template, underwent TCR beta VDJ and CDR3 profiling. One entry per CDR3 protein results from TCRdb running MiXCR on the reads. Counted here are 98,000 or so distinct CDR3 sequences, approximately 49% occurring once; the ten biggest clones make up under 35%. This clonotype occurred a few times. Germline CDR1 reads SGHAT; CDR2 reads FQNNGV. The CDR3 covers 18 residues. Trimming at V came to 3 bases and at J to 6 bases, leaving 10 bases not matched to a gene. The J gene is TRBJ1-6, the V gene TRBV11-2, with 11 bases matching TRBD1. This TCR was recovered from a human donor in good health, serving as a control. The sequenced sample consisted of sorted CD4+, CD8+, or CD8+CD57+ T cells (not recorded which) from PBMCs. The CDR3 sequence: CASSFGTGGLRVNSPLHF. The CDR3, as DNA: TGTGCCAGCAGCTTCGGGACAGGGGGATTGAGGGTTAATTCACCCCTCCACTTT.